Shown below are 14 T cell receptor beta chains from a single sample sequenced in a study of blood T cell repertoires in COVID-19. Sequenced by immunoSEQ multiplex PCR; TCRdb stores in-frame clones only, minus some. The sample holds 250,000 to 300,000 clones, roughly 80% seen once. The specimen sequenced was peripheral blood. The receptors here all came from a man in his sixties with acute or convalescent COVID-19.

This clone was seen only once. The CDR3 DNA sequence: TGTGCCAGCAGTACCGGGACATGGAACACTGAAGCTTTCTTT. As protein: CASSTGTWNTEAFF. This chain links TRBV6-2 or TRBV6-3 with TRBJ1-1, with a tentative D call TRBD1 (6 bases). The CDR3 covers 14 residues. CDR1 is MNHEY, CDR2 SVGEGT, per germline. V was trimmed by 5 bases and J by 1 base, leaving 11 bases between them.

The J gene is TRBJ1-2, the V gene TRBV7-3; D is undetermined. Germline V gene lookup returns CDR1 SGHTA and CDR2 FQGTGA. Trimming removed 5 bases at V and 4 bases at J, with 11 bases between. This CDR3 has 13 amino acids. CDR3 loop: CASSPTPAYGYTF. CDR3 nucleotide sequence: TGTGCCAGCAGCCCGACTCCAGCCTATGGCTACACCTTC.

This rearrangement joins TRBV29-1 to TRBJ2-1; 11 bases align to TRBD2. V lost 6 bases, J lost 9 bases, and 4 bases stayed unmatched. The CDR3 extends over 12 amino acids. Germline loops: CDR1 SQVTM, CDR2 ANQGSEA. As DNA, the CDR3 is TGCAGCGTCACACTAGCGGGAGTTGAGCAGTTCTTC. The encoded protein is CSVTLAGVEQFF.

The rearrangement uses TRBV6-5 and TRBJ2-2, with 7 bases aligning to TRBD2. V lost 2 bases and J lost 0; bases outside the gene matches: 3. The CDR3 consists of 16 residues. Per germline, CDR1 MNHEY and CDR2 SVGAGI. CDR3 loop: CASSYGGLANTGELFF. CDR3 nucleotide sequence: TGTGCCAGCAGTTACGGAGGACTAGCGAACACCGGGGAGCTGTTTTTT.

This clone was picked up a small number of times. This chain links TRBV30 with TRBJ2-2; TRBD2 aligns across 12 bases. With 3 bases clipped from V and 7 bases from J, the junction kept 6 bases outside the gene matches. The CDR3 extends over 15 amino acids. CDR1 is GTSNPN and CDR2 is SVGIG in the germline V gene (reference sequence). Here the CDR3 reads CAWSSSGGAFGELFF. CDR3 DNA sequence: TGTGCCTGGAGCTCTAGCGGGGGGGCCTTCGGGGAGCTGTTTTTT.

This clone turned up a few times. The CDR3 here is CASSLAGPAGYGYTF. The DNA of the CDR3 is TGTGCCAGCAGCTTAGCCGGCCCCGCCGGGTATGGCTACACCTTC. The rearrangement links TRBV7-9 to TRBJ1-2; no reliable D call. V lost 0 bases and J lost 5, with 13 bases in between. Germline V gene data show CDR1 as SEHNR and CDR2 as FQNEAQ (reference sequence). CDR3 length: 15 residues.

The rearrangement joins TRBV19 to TRBJ1-2; no definite D call. The germline gives CDR1 LNHDA, CDR2 SQIVND (reference sequence). This CDR3 has 15 residues. Trimming removed 1 base from V and 3 bases from J, with 12 bases in between. CDR3 coding DNA: TGTGCCAGTAGTATAGCCTACCCGGGAGACTATGGCTACACCTTC. It yields the protein CASSIAYPGDYGYTF.

The V and J genes are TRBV30 and TRBJ1-3, with 7 nucleotides matching TRBD1. The CDR3 consists of 13 residues. Trimming removed 2 bases from V and 4 bases from J; junction bases left unmatched: 2. Germline V gives CDR1 GTSNPN, CDR2 SVGIG (reference sequence). The CDR3 nucleotides read TGTGCCTGGAGTCCGACAGGGGGAAACACCATATATTTT. Amino acids: CAWSPTGGNTIYF.

This clone was seen at least ten times. The chain uses TRBV7-2 and TRBJ1-1; D uncertain. The CDR3 sequence is 13 residues long. Germline assignment: CDR1 SGHTA and CDR2 FQGNSA. The ends were cut back, 5 bases at V and 2 bases at J, with 9 bases in the middle. In DNA, the CDR3 is TGTGCCAGCAGCCGAGGTAAAAACACTGAAGCTTTCTTT. This encodes CASSRGKNTEAFF.

The chain recombines TRBV9 with TRBJ2-7; D gene unclear. The CDR3 is 15 amino acids. The ends were cut back, 0 bases at V and 3 bases at J, with 13 bases in the middle. Germline V gene lookup returns CDR1 SGDLS and CDR2 YYNGEE. The CDR3 sequence: CASSVAPSSYYEQYF. Here the CDR3 DNA reads TGTGCCAGCAGCGTAGCCCCCTCGTCTTACTACGAGCAGTACTTC.

This chain uses TRBV5-1 with TRBJ2-5, with 7 bases aligning to TRBD2. The junction had 6 bases not matched to a gene; V was cut back by 4 bases and J by 0 bases. The CDR3 length is 15 residues. Germline V gene sequence: CDR1 SGHRS, CDR2 YFSETQ. As DNA, the CDR3 is TGCGCCAGCAGCCAGCAACTAGCGAACCAAGAGACCCAGTACTTC. It is translated as CASSQQLANQETQYF.

The chain is built from TRBV27 and TRBJ2-5; TRBD2 matches 10 bases. The CDR3 totals 14 residues. The junction had 6 bases not matched to a gene; V was cut back by 7 bases and J by 4 bases. Germline CDR1 and CDR2: MNHEY and SMNVEV (reference sequence). The CDR3 sequence: CASKAGGQLETQYF. In DNA form, the CDR3 reads TGTGCCAGCAAAGCGGGGGGGCAGTTAGAGACCCAGTACTTC.

J is TRBJ2-5 and V is TRBV9; perhaps TRBD2 as D (7 bases). Looked up from germline, CDR1 is SGDLS and CDR2 is YYNGEE. The V gene lost 0 bases and the J gene lost 5 bases, with 17 bases spanning the gap. The CDR3 is made up of 16 amino acids. This CDR3 reads CASSVEGRGGRETQYF. CDR3 DNA sequence: TGTGCCAGCAGCGTAGAAGGGAGGGGGGGGCGCGAGACCCAGTACTTC. Variable domain in full (rest from reference TRBV9 and TRBJ2-5): DSGVTQTPKHLITATGQRVTLRCSPRSGDLSVYWYQQSLDQGLQFLIQYYNGEERAKGNILERFSAQQFPDLHSELNLSSLELGDSALYFCASSVEGRGGRETQYFGPGTRLLVL.

This rearrangement joins TRBV9 to TRBJ2-3, with a weak D call TRBD1 (7 bases). Germline V gives CDR1 SGDLS, CDR2 YYNGEE. The V end lost 3 bases, the J end lost 2 bases, and 10 bases lay between the germline ends. The CDR3 covers 14 residues. The DNA for the CDR3 is TGTGCCAGCAGCGGCGGGACAGTCACAGATACGCAGTATTTT. Encoded protein: CASSGGTVTDTQYF.